This TCR beta chain originates from a study of graft-versus-host responses after intestinal transplantation. Study at large: Multivisceral, liver-intestinal, or isolated intestinal transplants were given to recipients. Tacrolimus and steroids were given for about three years to all recipients after anti-thymocyte globulin induction. Study results and limitations: Patients who carried graft-donor T cell macrochimerism also had high graft-versus-host to host-versus-graft clonal ratios in their allografts. GvH clones detected in recipient marrow included some appearing first in ileum or blood.

Remarks on this clone: No antigen is known for it.

The V segment lost 4 bases and the J segment 3 bases; nucleotides outside the gene matches: 2. From germline, CDR1 is SGHAT and CDR2 FQNNGV. This CDR3 spans 14 amino acids. Assay: immunoSEQ multiplex PCR; the TCRdb copy retains only in-frame clones and omits some. The table has 90,000 to 120,000 clones, about nine tenths seen once; the top ten hold less than 0.85%. The chain employs TRBV11-2 and TRBJ2-7; TRBD2 aligns across 11 bases. This TCR came from a human donor who was the organ donor for an intestinal transplant. Sequenced here: unstimulated CD4+ T cells sorted from spleen or lymph node cells, sampled before transplant. DNA of the CDR3: TGTGCCAGCAGCTCAGGACTAGCGGGCTACGAGCAGTACTTC. Translating it yields CASSSGLAGYEQYF. Full variable domain (missing parts from reference TRBV11-2 and TRBJ2-7): EAGVAQSPRYKIIEKRQSVAFWCNPISGHATLYWYQQILGQGPKLLIQFQNNGVVDDSQLPKDRFSAERLKGVDSTLKIQPAKLEDSAVYLCASSSGLAGYEQYFGPGTRLTVT.